This T cell receptor (beta chain) was recovered during a study of shared clonotypes between healthy human individuals. Study results and limitations: What rarefaction showed was incomplete sorted-subset sequencing despite large depth. Since donors were few, the genetic and exposure-history diversity represented was limited. For naive CD4 cells, roughly 5% of clonotypes were shared across several donors.

Points on this clone: Its antigen is unidentified.

Here immunoSEQ multiplex PCR was the method, and the copy in TCRdb shows in-frame clones only, minus some. Of approximately 87,000 clones detected, about 61% appear once; the ten largest clones hold under 65%. Germline V gives CDR1 MNHEY, CDR2 SMNVEV (reference sequence). The CDR3 has 15 residues. V lost 3 bases, J lost 4 bases, and 7 bases stayed unmatched. Material for sequencing was memory CD8+ T cells sorted from blood. The subset here: CD45RO+ cells pooled with CCR7-negative TemRA cells. This receptor was obtained from a man younger than 45 in good health. This chain connects TRBV27 to TRBJ2-5; 8 positions agree with TRBD2. CDR3 nucleotides: TGTGCCAGCAGTTTGGGAGCGGGAGATGGAGAGACCCAGTACTTC. Translating gives CASSLGAGDGETQYF.